The subject of this entry is one TCR beta chain. No antigen is known for it. No much larger clone is present one base from it, and per-base qualities are unavailable. CDR1 and CDR2 are read off the germline V gene as SQVTM and ANQGSEA. Germline trimming: 4 bases from V, 2 bases from J; junction bases outside gene matches: 3. The CDR3 spans 13 residues, from the cysteine through the phenylalanine. The entry retains the CDR3 DNA only, 39 bases that are in frame from base 1. These data come from a study of T cells after yellow fever vaccination (dated by TCRdb to between 2018 and 2020). With regard to the full study: The SMART-Seq v4 Ultra Low Input RNA kit was used to prepare libraries from fractions with low cell numbers. Two healthy male donors, one aged 18 to 30 and one aged 30 to 40 years, were included in the cohort. Blood was collected at multiple timepoints before and after primary and secondary immunization, and bulk PBMC replicates and cell subsets were isolated. Bulk TCR alpha and beta repertoires were sequenced longitudinally to track T-cell clones before and after primary and booster YFV17D yellow fever vaccination. Findings and caveats that apply to the study as a whole: Compared with the primary T-cell response, the secondary T-cell response was faster but weaker, reaching its peak on day 5 rather than on day 15. A small fraction of clonotypes appeared in both the CD4 and CD8 compartments, likely as a result of convergent recombination. Computational filtering was needed because FACS-sorted repertoires could contain abundant contaminating clonotypes from the bulk population. Only a couple of donors were included in the study, so the extent to which the findings can be generalized is limited. Most clones expanded after primary vaccination (around 96% of CD4 and around nine tenths of CD8) were re-detected after the booster, suggesting that broad memory maintenance occurred.

The treatment or condition label on this specimen signifies: live attenuated yellow fever vaccine strain. At each blood-draw timepoint, two biological replicates of bulk PBMCs were obtained. A standard Ficoll-Paque protocol was used to isolate PBMCs from peripheral blood. TriZol was used to extract RNA from bulk PBMCs, CD4 and CD8 fractions, and dextramer-positive and dextramer-negative fractions. TCR cDNA was synthesized by 5'RACE template switching, through which a universal primer site and unique molecular identifiers were introduced. Priming for cDNA synthesis came from both the TCR alpha and TCR beta constant segments. Libraries were amplified in two PCR steps, with sample barcodes and sequencing adapters added in the second step. Sequencing of libraries was performed on Illumina HiSeq 2500 (2x100 bp) or NovaSeq (2x150 bp). Processing in the source paper ran as follows. MIGEC was used to demultiplex reads and collapse the reads into UMI consensus sequences, and MiXCR was used for V(D)J alignment. Using edgeR on replicate PBMC samples, clonotypes were called vaccine-responding if FDR was below 0.01 and the log2 fold change was above 5 up to day 15. Each bulk clonotype received a CD4 or CD8 identity based on whether the sequenced CD4 or CD8 repertoire contained that clonotype at higher abundance. TCRdb ran its own pipeline on the public reads, namely fastp trimming at Q25 and MiXCR clone calling, and kept in-frame beta chains. Merged by CDR3 protein, the rows form single entries marked with the most common genes and DNA. These V and J calls are TCRdb output, not the study's own analysis. For this sample there are hundreds of thousands of distinct CDR3 sequences; roughly 8.7% appear just once. The ten largest clones take up roughly 18% of the sample.

This TCR was recovered from a man aged 18 to 30 who received the YFV17D yellow fever vaccine. The specimen was PBMCs, collected on the day of the first yellow fever vaccination. The rearrangement combines TRBV29-1 with TRBJ2-5, and TRBD2 aligns with 8 junction nucleotides. The CDR3 amino acid sequence is: CSVVPGGQETQYF. The bases read TGCAGCGTTGTACCGGGGGGGCAAGAGACCCAGTACTTC.